One T cell receptor (beta chain) is described in this entry. Its cognate antigen has yet to be identified. No quality values exist for individual bases; no much larger clone is one base distant. The sample comes from a study of blood T cell repertoires in COVID-19 (TCRdb year 2020). As for the study more broadly: Collaborator samples came from the United States, Italy and Spain and covered acute and convalescent phases of COVID-19. The material from the prospective study consisted of cDNA or gDNA derived from T cells, B-cell-depleted T cells, or PBMCs. Subjects who had been exposed to COVID-19, were actively infected with it, or had recovered from it provided the deeply sampled blood TCRbeta repertoires that made up the dataset. The repertoires were released in a freely available public database meant as a resource for research on the immune response to SARS-CoV-2. Samples were obtained from the ongoing ImmuneRACE study (first 160 participants) and from over 1,000 subjects provided by 6 global collaborators. Sample metadata almost always included a de-identified subject ID, COVID-19 status, age in years and sex. Where HLA class I and class II types were available, the types were taken from metadata supplied by the sample provider, not from assay-based typing.

At one collaborating source in Seattle, patients were enrolled during active infection and were followed longitudinally through the course of disease. The collaborating institutions used their own protocols to collect whole blood in K2EDTA tubes. For TCRbeta analysis, collaborator samples were shipped as frozen whole blood, as isolated PBMCs, or as DNA extracted from either sample type. General conclusions and limits of the study: The quantity of clinical and demographic metadata differed by source and by participant and was supplied without curation.

The immunoSEQ Assay, a bias-controlled multiplex PCR, was used to amplify TCRbeta CDR3 regions from genomic DNA. On the authors' methods: The number of nucleated cells in each sample was estimated by amplification of reference gene primers within the assay. To quantify the absolute abundance of each unique TCRbeta CDR3 rearrangement, sequence reads were collapsed and filtered. For each sample, productive Simpson clonality was calculated as the square root of Simpson's diversity index across productive rearrangements. Held by TCRdb, this immuneACCESS table contains in-frame sequences only and omits some clones. Under half of the omission traces to an unresolved V gene where checked; the cause of the rest is unknown. That table furnishes V, J and clone size, whereas the DNA furnished D and trimming. This sample gives about 480,000 clones in total; roughly 89% of them show up just once. The ten biggest clones cover about 8% of the sample.

As encoded in the germline V gene, CDR1 is MNHEY while CDR2 is SVGAGI. The CDR3 measures 16 amino acids from cysteine to phenylalanine. Only the CDR3 DNA is retained, 48 bases long and in frame from the first base. V loses 6 bases at its end and J loses 10 bases; junction bases beyond the gene matches: 14. Recombination linked TRBV6-5 to TRBJ2-1; 11 bases in the middle match TRBD2. This sequence was found in a woman aged 50 to 65 with COVID-19, enrolled during active disease. Sequenced material: peripheral blood. This receptor has the CDR3 CASRYGTSGGTWEQFF. The nucleotide sequence reads TGTGCCAGCAGGTACGGGACTAGCGGTGGGACCTGGGAGCAGTTCTTC.